One T cell receptor (beta chain) is described in this entry. This entry comes from a study of blood T cell repertoires in COVID-19. Across the whole study: Collection of acute and convalescent COVID-19 samples took place in the United States, Italy and Spain.

Authors' methods: Quantification of nucleated cells was approximated via reference gene primer amplification. The data were produced by immunoSEQ multiplex PCR, yet TCRdb's version contains in-frame clones alone and is incomplete. Clonal size and the V and J genes are those of that table, whereas D and trimming came from the DNA. The data contain tens of thousands of clones, over 75% of them singletons. Sequenced material: peripheral blood. The TCR originated in a human donor with active COVID-19. The donor label of this sample is uncertain.

CDR3 sequence reads: CATSAGQGSTVSGNTIYF. Here the CDR3 DNA reads TGTGCCACCAGTGCAGGACAGGGGTCAACAGTCTCCGGAAACACCATATATTTT. The genes are TRBV24-1 and TRBJ1-3; 9 bases are shared with TRBD1. The V gene end was trimmed by 5 bases and the J gene end by 4 bases; junction bases not matched to a gene: 14. Germline V CDR1 and CDR2: KGHDR, SFDVKD. There are 18 residues in the CDR3.